This TCR beta chain was sequenced for a study of blood T cells in healthy people across ages. Study results and limitations: Comparison with aged donors showed that long-lived donors had more naive CD4+ cells and higher diversity.

Points on this clonotype: Its antigen is unidentified.

A sample-barcoded 5' primer and a J-beta primer mix were used in a second PCR of roughly 7 to 11 cycles. TCRdb analysed the 5' RACE reads with MiXCR anew, one entry per CDR3 protein. The sample has around 800,000 distinct CDR3 sequences, about 59% seen once. Trimming left V 2 bases short and J 10 bases short, with 12 bases between. This CDR3 has 14 residues. Germline CDR1 MNHNS, CDR2 SASEGT. The specimen sequenced was blood. The receptor's source is a man aged 25 to 40 in good health. This chain uses TRBV6-1 with TRBJ1-6; D gene unclear. The CDR3 nucleotides read TGTGCCAGCAGTGAATTGGGGAAGGGCTCACCCCTCCACTTT. It yields the protein CASSELGKGSPLHF.